Listed here are 14 T cell receptor beta chains from one sample, sequenced in a study of a mutant IDH1 vaccine in newly diagnosed glioma. Time point meaning: baseline, week 1 (first vaccination visit). Treatment indicated: pre-vaccination baseline after standard-of-care therapy. Clones were sequenced by immunoSEQ multiplex PCR, and TCRdb holds only the in-frame ones, with some missing. This sample has 50,000 or so clones; roughly 90% occur once, and the top ten carry about 2.5%. The source was PBMCs, collected from a glioma patient treated with radiotherapy, temozolomide or both. These receptors were taken from a middle-aged man with glioma.

The rearrangement links TRBV15 to TRBJ1-3, with 7 bases identical to TRBD1. The CDR3 extends over 15 amino acids. Unmatched junction bases numbered 0, after V lost 1 base and J lost 0 bases. Germline V gene data show CDR1 as LNHNV and CDR2 as YYDKDF (reference sequence). CDR3 DNA: TGTGCCACCAGCAGAGCAGGGGGCTCTGGAAACACCATATATTTT. The encoded protein is CATSRAGGSGNTIYF.

The CDR3 DNA is TGTGCCAGCTCACCCGATACAGGAATCTCTGGAAACACCATATATTTT. Its protein is CASSPDTGISGNTIYF. The V and J genes are TRBV18 and TRBJ1-3; D is possibly TRBD1 (5 bases). The CDR3 has 16 residues. The V end lost 3 bases, the J end lost 0 bases, and 12 bases lay between the germline ends. Germline V gene data show CDR1 as KGHSH and CDR2 as LQKENI.

The chain couples TRBV6-5 to TRBJ2-7, with 10 bases matching TRBD1. V trimming: 7 bases; J trimming: 2 bases; junction bases outside the gene matches: 8. Germline-derived CDR1 and CDR2 are MNHEY and SVGAGI. The CDR3 totals 15 residues. The DNA for the CDR3 is TGTGCCAGCATTCAAGGGGGGACAGGGGCCTACGAGCAGTACTTC. It yields the protein CASIQGGTGAYEQYF.

The chain links TRBV19 to TRBJ1-4; possibly TRBD1 for D (5 bases). Germline assignment: CDR1 LNHDA and CDR2 SQIVND (reference sequence). This CDR3 has 14 amino acids. V lost 8 bases and J lost 7, with 17 bases in between. CDR3 bases: TGTGCCAGTCGGGACCAGGGAGGAGGTGAAAAACTGTTTTTT. Its protein product is CASRDQGGGEKLFF.

The chain recombines TRBV18 with TRBJ1-2; the match to TRBD1 covers 7 bases. The length of the CDR3 is 15 residues. Germline CDR1 and CDR2: KGHSH and LQKENI. V shed 2 bases, J shed 8 bases, and the junction held 11 bases outside the gene matches. This chain's CDR3 is CASSPKGGSKVGYTF. The CDR3 DNA is TGTGCCAGCTCACCAAAAGGGGGCTCAAAGGTAGGCTACACCTTC.

The chain employs TRBV9 and TRBJ2-5, with 16 bases identical to TRBD2. Germline V gene data show CDR1 as SGDLS and CDR2 as YYNGEE. J was trimmed by 5 bases and V by 3 bases; bases with no gene match: 10. The CDR3 runs 18 residues. The CDR3 sequence: CASSEGTSGRAGHETQYF. Here the CDR3 DNA reads TGTGCCAGCAGCGAGGGGACTAGCGGGAGGGCCGGGCACGAGACCCAGTACTTC.

The chain carries TRBV12-2 and TRBJ2-1; TRBD1, the table's D call, was not compared with the DNA. TRBV12-2 has pseudogene status. The CDR3 runs 16 residues. The CDR3 nucleotides read TGTGCAAGTCGCCTAGAACGGGAGTCGGACAGGAATGAGCAGTTCTTC. The encoded protein is CASRLERESDRNEQFF.

The J gene is TRBJ2-1, the V gene TRBV7-2, with D tentatively TRBD1 (6 bases). CDR3 length equals 13 residues. Germline V gene lookup returns CDR1 SGHTA and CDR2 FQGNSA. Trimming took off 5 bases at V and 4 bases at J, with 9 bases between the two ends. DNA for the CDR3: TGTGCCAGCAGCCAGGACAGTTACAATGAGCAGTTCTTC. This sequence encodes CASSQDSYNEQFF.

The rearrangement joins TRBV2 to TRBJ2-1; 8 bases agree with TRBD2. CDR1 and CDR2 (germline): SNHLY, FYNNEI. The CDR3 is 14 residues long. The V gene end was trimmed by 3 bases and the J gene end by 4 bases; junction bases not matched to a gene: 2. DNA for the CDR3: TGTGCCAGCAGTGAGTCTAGCGGGTACAATGAGCAGTTCTTC. Its protein is CASSESSGYNEQFF.

The chain uses TRBV6-5 and TRBJ2-1, with 7 bases fitting TRBD2. With V trimmed by 9 bases and J by 4 bases, 12 bases remained unmatched. Germline lookup yields CDR1 MNHEY and CDR2 SVGAGI. The CDR3 contains 15 residues. CDR3 DNA: TGTGCCAGTAGGCTAGCGGCCCATATGTACAATGAGCAGTTCTTC. Translated, it gives CASRLAAHMYNEQFF.

The chain has TRBV2 and TRBJ1-2, with TRBD1 matching over 7 bases. From germline, CDR1 is SNHLY and CDR2 FYNNEI. The CDR3 sequence is 15 residues long. Trimming at V came to 6 bases and at J to 8 bases, leaving 15 bases not matched to a gene. CDR3 loop: CASRENRDRVGGYTF. The CDR3 DNA is TGTGCCAGCAGGGAAAACCGCGACAGGGTCGGCGGCTACACCTTC.

The chain couples TRBV6-4 to TRBJ2-5; the match to TRBD2 covers 10 bases. This CDR3 comprises 15 residues. Germline V gene lookup returns CDR1 MRHNA and CDR2 SNTAGT. After removal of 3 bases from V and 5 bases from J, the junction contained 6 bases not matched to a gene. CDR3 protein: CASSEASGRGETQYF. The CDR3 coding sequence is TGTGCCAGCAGTGAAGCTAGCGGGAGAGGCGAGACCCAGTACTTC.

The DNA for the CDR3 is TGTGCCAGCAGTGACGGGGGAAACTATGGCTACACCTTC. It codes for CASSDGGNYGYTF. The rearrangement uses TRBV25-1 and TRBJ1-2; maybe TRBD1 (5 bases). CDR3 size: 13 residues. CDR1 is MGHDK and CDR2 is SYGVNS in the germline V gene. V was clipped by 3 bases and J by 2 bases, with 7 bases between them.

Only one count was recorded for this clone. The chain links TRBV2 to TRBJ2-7; maybe TRBD1 (6 bases). The CDR3 runs to 10 residues. CDR1 SNHLY and CDR2 FYNNEI come from the germline V gene. Trimming removed 10 bases at V and 10 bases at J, with 14 bases between. The CDR3 bases are TGTGCCATCCGAGGGGGTGACCAGTACTTC. Its protein product is CAIRGGDQYF.